This T cell receptor beta chain was found in a study of T cell changes during pregnancy in multiple sclerosis. Germline V gene sequence: CDR1 SGHAT, CDR2 FQNNGV. CDR3 length equals 17 residues. V was shortened by 4 bases and J by 2 bases, with 20 bases between the two germline ends. Some clones are missing from TCRdb's copy, which holds only in-frame ones; the method was immunoSEQ multiplex PCR. This table has 50,000 to 60,000 clones, more than 80% appearing once. The chain couples TRBV11-2 to TRBJ1-2; maybe TRBD1 (5 bases). The sample in question was CD4+ T cells from peripheral blood mononuclear cells, obtained in the first trimester of pregnancy. The receptor was isolated from a female donor with multiple sclerosis, enrolled in a pregnancy study. The CDR3 sequence is CASSSTPGDGSNYGYTF. In DNA form, the CDR3 reads TGTGCCAGCAGCTCAACCCCGGGGGATGGGTCGAACTATGGCTACACCTTC.